This TCR beta chain was captured by sequencing in a study of blood T cell repertoires in COVID-19. About the study: The analysed material was cDNA or gDNA that came from T cells, B-cell-depleted T cells, or PBMCs.

This CDR3 has 17 amino acids. Germline lookup yields CDR1 SGHNT and CDR2 YENEEA. Trimming took 4 bases from V and 2 from J; bases not matched to a gene: 9. The repertoire was sequenced with immunoSEQ multiplex PCR; TCRdb's copy has only in-frame clones and lacks some. The sample contains just over 65,000 clones, roughly 90% of which appear only once. The origin of this receptor is a man aged 25-45 years with acute or convalescent COVID-19. The V and J genes are TRBV11-3 and TRBJ1-4; 8 nucleotides line up with TRBD1. Sequenced input: peripheral blood. This CDR3 is CASSSKGQGSTNEKLFF. Written as DNA, the CDR3 is TGTGCCAGCAGCTCAAAAGGACAGGGTTCGACTAATGAAAAACTGTTTTTT.